The T cell receptor beta chain under discussion was sequenced for a study of T cell repertoires in cytomegalovirus infection. This CDR3 contains 13 residues. V shed 0 bases and J shed 7 bases, with 4 bases lying between them. Germline CDR1 is LNHNV and CDR2 is YYDKDF (reference sequence). Study-wide results and caveats: Ex vivo responses were dominated by HLA-C-restricted CMV-specific TCR beta clonotypes. The cumulative frequency of public TCR beta families identified carriers of CMV plus the relevant HLA.

Note on this clonotype: Its specificity is unknown.

Each CDR3 protein gets one entry after TCRdb re-called the reads with MiXCR. The table has around 550,000 distinct CDR3 sequences, about 26% seen once. This TCR was sampled from a human donor in good health (CMV status not recorded). Some clones in this sample may be carry-over from other donors' samples. The chain uses TRBV15 and TRBJ1-6, with D hard to call. Input material: PBMCs. Written as DNA, the CDR3 is TGTGCCACCAGCAGAGACTTAAATTCACCCCTCCACTTT. It is translated as CATSRDLNSPLHF.